Below, 20 T cell receptor beta chains from the same sample are listed, as sequenced in a study of shared clonotypes between healthy human individuals. This table comes from immunoSEQ multiplex PCR, and its TCRdb copy is limited to in-frame clones, with some not included. The data hold approximately 700,000 clones, with around 73% observed a single time. The sample comprised memory CD4+ T cells sorted from blood. Regarding subset: CD45RA-negative fraction. These receptors originate from a woman aged 25 to 39 in good health.

This clone showed up just once. The chain employs TRBV28 and TRBJ1-1, with unresolved D. Germline V gene lookup returns CDR1 MDHEN and CDR2 SYDVKM. The CDR3 consists of 11 residues. As DNA, the CDR3 is TGTGGAGGGTGGAAGAACACTGAAGCTTTCTTT. Translated: CGGWKNTEAFF.

This clone was picked up a small number of times. This sample also contains other DNA sequences that code for the same CDR3. The chain is built from TRBV5-1 and TRBJ2-7, with D perhaps being TRBD1 or TRBD2 (7 bases each). The CDR3 sequence is 14 residues long. The germline V gene encodes CDR1 SGHRS and CDR2 YFSETQ. Trimming removed 5 bases from V and 1 base from J, with 13 bases in between. CDR3 loop: CASSPQGGSYEQYF. The CDR3 coding sequence is TGCGCCAGCAGTCCTCAGGGGGGGTCCTACGAGCAGTACTTC.

The rearrangement joins TRBV11-3 to TRBJ2-2; 13 bases agree with TRBD2. This CDR3 has 20 amino acids. With V trimmed by 2 bases and J by 0 bases, 9 bases remained unmatched. Germline loops: CDR1 SGHNT, CDR2 YENEEA. CDR3 coding DNA: TGTGCCAGCAGCTTATCGAGCTTGGGGACTAGCGGGACGAACACCGGGGAGCTGTTTTTT. It specifies CASSLSSLGTSGTNTGELFF.

This chain links TRBV4-1 with TRBJ2-7; D perhaps matches TRBD2 (6 bases). The germline V and J ends were trimmed by 1 base and 1 base, with 17 bases remaining between them. The CDR3 has 17 residues. CDR1 and CDR2 from the germline V gene are MGHRA and YSYEKL. DNA of the CDR3: TGCGCCAGCAGCCAAGGGATTTCGGCGGGACTTTCCTACGAGCAGTACTTC. This gives the protein CASSQGISAGLSYEQYF.

With regard to this clone: At the DNA level, this CDR3 is encoded by other sequences in the same sample as well. The V gene is TRBV28, the J gene TRBJ2-3, with D perhaps TRBD1 or TRBD2 (5 bases each). This CDR3 is 14 amino acids long. V lost 7 bases, J lost 0 bases, and 11 bases lay in between. Per the germline V gene, CDR1 is MDHEN and CDR2 is SYDVKM. DNA of the CDR3: TGTGCCAGCACTCGGGGCGGGAGCACAGATACGCAGTATTTT. Its translation is CASTRGGSTDTQYF.

In this sample, this clone turned up many times. Other nucleotide sequences in the sample specify the same CDR3. The V gene is TRBV5-1, the J gene TRBJ1-3, with 7 bases aligning to TRBD1. V was clipped by 4 bases and J by 2 bases; unmatched bases: 3. The CDR3 consists of 14 residues. Germline V lookup: CDR1 SGHRS, CDR2 YFSETQ. As DNA, the CDR3 is TGCGCCAGCAGCCCCGGGACAGCTGGAAACACCATATATTTT. This codes for CASSPGTAGNTIYF.

The V call is TRBV11-3, the J call TRBJ2-5, with a possible D match to TRBD2 (6 bases). This CDR3 region has 15 residues. Germline V gene lookup returns CDR1 SGHNT and CDR2 YENEEA. The germline V and J ends were trimmed by 2 bases and 11 bases, with 21 bases remaining between them. The CDR3 loop is CASSLSGGPWWEQYF. As DNA, the CDR3 is TGTGCCAGCAGCTTAAGCGGAGGGCCCTGGTGGGAGCAGTACTTC. Full variable domain (missing parts from reference TRBV11-3 and TRBJ2-5): EAGVVQSPRYKIIEKKQPVAFWCNPISGHNTLYWYLQNLGQGPELLIRYENEEAVDDSQLPKDRFSAERLKGVDSTLKIQPAELGDSAVYLCASSLSGGPWWEQYFGPGTRLLVL.

V is TRBV6-5 and J is TRBJ2-7; TRBD1 aligns across 7 bases. The germline gives CDR1 MNHEY, CDR2 SVGAGI. V shed 0 bases, J shed 2 bases, and the junction held 4 bases outside the gene matches. The CDR3 has 15 residues. Here the CDR3 reads CASSYSPGQPYEQYF. Written as DNA, the CDR3 is TGTGCCAGCAGTTACTCCCCGGGACAGCCCTACGAGCAGTACTTC.

V is TRBV2 and J is TRBJ2-2, with 13 bases matching TRBD2. In germline, CDR1 is SNHLY, CDR2 FYNNEI. The CDR3 extends over 17 amino acids. J gave up 4 bases and V 6 bases, and 8 bases lay outside the gene matches. The CDR3 region has the DNA TGTGCCAGCAGCCGGACTAGCGGGAGATCGGGCACCGGGGAGCTGTTTTTT. This codes for CASSRTSGRSGTGELFF.

The V call is TRBV10-2, the J call TRBJ1-4; 7 bases match TRBD1. Germline values: CDR1 WSHSY, CDR2 SAAADI. The V segment lost 4 bases and the J segment 8 bases; nucleotides outside the gene matches: 7. The CDR3 runs 14 residues. CDR3 sequence reads: CASSAAGGREKLFF. For the CDR3, the DNA is TGCGCCAGCAGTGCTGCAGGGGGAAGGGAAAAACTGTTTTTT.

This clone has more than one count but fewer than ten. This chain uses TRBV28 with TRBJ2-3, with 9 bases fitting TRBD1. The CDR3 has 15 amino acids. Germline CDR1 reads MDHEN; CDR2 reads SYDVKM. V lost 6 bases to trimming and J lost 1 base; unmatched junction nucleotides: 5. The CDR3 sequence is CASSQGDRGTDTQYF. The CDR3, as DNA: TGTGCCAGCAGCCAGGGGGACAGGGGCACAGATACGCAGTATTTT.

This chain's CDR3 is CASSLGDRDFSEQFF. As DNA, the CDR3 is TGCGCCAGCAGCTTGGGGGACAGGGATTTTAGTGAGCAGTTCTTC. The chain recombines TRBV5-1 with TRBJ2-1, with 9 positions matching TRBD1. The CDR3 has 15 residues. V shed 0 bases and J 9 bases; nucleotides not matched to a gene: 7. Germline-derived CDR1 and CDR2 are SGHRS and YFSETQ.

This chain uses TRBV5-6 with TRBJ2-3; 7 positions match TRBD1. Germline V gene data show CDR1 as SGHDT and CDR2 as YYEEEE. The CDR3 covers 16 residues. V shed 3 bases and J 2 bases; nucleotides not matched to a gene: 9. The CDR3 DNA reads as TGTGCCAGCAGCTACACCGGGACAGCCCTCACAGATACGCAGTATTTT. Translation: CASSYTGTALTDTQYF.

This chain joins TRBV12-5 and TRBJ1-1, with TRBD1 matching 7 bases. After removal of 1 base from V and 6 bases from J, the junction contained 8 bases not matched to a gene. The CDR3 sequence is 15 residues long. Germline CDR1 LGHNT, CDR2 FRNRAP. DNA of the CDR3: TGTGCTAGTGGTTTGGAGGAGGGGGCGAAGTCTGAAGCTTTCTTT. Its translation: CASGLEEGAKSEAFF.

The chain links TRBV5-1 to TRBJ2-1; the match to TRBD2 covers 7 bases. Trimming cost V 0 bases and J 0 bases; bases outside gene matches: 6. The CDR3 has 17 amino acids. Germline loops: CDR1 SGHRS, CDR2 YFSETQ. The CDR3 is CASSLVGPSGSYNEQFF. In DNA, the CDR3 is TGCGCCAGCAGCTTGGTTGGTCCTAGCGGCTCCTACAATGAGCAGTTCTTC.

This clone was observed a single time. The chain couples TRBV15 to TRBJ2-2; the match to TRBD2 covers 15 bases. The junction had 6 bases not matched to a gene; V was cut back by 0 bases and J by 7 bases. Germline V lookup: CDR1 LNHNV, CDR2 YYDKDF (reference sequence). CDR3 length equals 18 residues. The CDR3 sequence: CATSRDKGLAGGVGELFF. The CDR3 DNA reads as TGTGCCACCAGCAGAGATAAGGGACTAGCGGGAGGCGTCGGGGAGCTGTTTTTT.

The chain is built from TRBV14 and TRBJ2-2; tentative D call: TRBD2 (5 bases). The CDR3 is 14 residues long. V was clipped by 1 base and J by 4 bases, with 7 bases between them. Germline V lookup: CDR1 SGHDN, CDR2 FVKESK. CDR3 in amino acids: CASSQVGGTGELFF. CDR3 DNA: TGTGCCAGCAGCCAAGTCGGAGGCACCGGGGAGCTGTTTTTT. The full variable domain, rest sourced from reference TRBV14 and TRBJ2-2, is EAGVTQFPSHSVIEKGQTVTLRCDPISGHDNLYWYRRVMGKEIKFLLHFVKESKQDESGMPNNRFLAERTGGTYSTLKVQPAELEDSGVYFCASSQVGGTGELFFGEGSRLTVL.

This clone was seen a handful of times. The genes are TRBV7-6 and TRBJ1-3; weak D call: TRBD1 (5 bases). V lost 6 bases, J lost 4 bases, and 16 bases lay in between. CDR3 size: 15 residues. The germline V gene has CDR1 SGHVS and CDR2 FNYEAQ. DNA of the CDR3: TGTGCCAGCAGTTCCGCTCAAGGGGACGGAAACACCATATATTTT. Protein sequence: CASSSAQGDGNTIYF.

The V gene is TRBV10-2, the J gene TRBJ1-3; D is perhaps TRBD1 (6 bases). Germline V gene sequence: CDR1 WSHSY, CDR2 SAAADI. There are 14 residues in the CDR3. The ends were cut back, 6 bases at V and 1 base at J, with 10 bases in the middle. DNA for the CDR3: TGCGCCAGCAGAGGGGACACTTCTGGAAACACCATATATTTT. Encoded protein: CASRGDTSGNTIYF.

The V and J genes are TRBV10-1 and TRBJ1-1, with 7 bases lining up with TRBD1. From germline, CDR1 is WNHNN and CDR2 SYGVQD (reference sequence). The CDR3 has 15 amino acids. The ends lost 6 bases at V and 6 bases at J; junction bases unmatched: 13. CDR3 amino acids: CASSPRATGTSEAFF. For the CDR3, the DNA is TGCGCCAGCAGCCCGCGGGCGACAGGGACGTCTGAAGCTTTCTTT.